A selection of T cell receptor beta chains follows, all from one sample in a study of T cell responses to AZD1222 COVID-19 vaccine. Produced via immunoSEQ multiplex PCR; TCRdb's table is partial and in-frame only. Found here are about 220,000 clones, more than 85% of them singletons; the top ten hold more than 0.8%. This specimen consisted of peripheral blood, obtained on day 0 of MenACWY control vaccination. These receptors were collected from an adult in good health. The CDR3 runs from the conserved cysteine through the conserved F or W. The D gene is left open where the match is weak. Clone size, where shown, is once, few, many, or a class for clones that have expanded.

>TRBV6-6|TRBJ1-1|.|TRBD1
TGTGCCAGCAGTCCCCGGACAGGGGCCATGAACACTGAAGCTTTCTTT
CASSPRTGAMNTEAFF
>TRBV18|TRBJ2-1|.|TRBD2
TGTGCCAGCTCACCACAAGGACTAGCGGGGGGCATTAACAATGAGCAGTTCTTC
CASSPQGLAGGINNEQFF
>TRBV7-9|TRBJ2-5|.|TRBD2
TGTGCCAGCAGCTTAGCTTCGGGAGGGGAAGAGACCCAGTACTTC
CASSLASGGEETQYF
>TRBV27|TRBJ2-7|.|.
TGTGCCAGCAGTCGCCTGGGGGTAGCCGACTACGAGCAGTACTTC
CASSRLGVADYEQYF
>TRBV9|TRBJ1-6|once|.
TGTGCCAGCAGCTCAGGGACCTATAATTCACCCCTCCACTTT
CASSSGTYNSPLHF
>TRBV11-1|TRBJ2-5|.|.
TGTGCCAGCAGCGTGGGACCGAGAACAGAGACCCAGTACTTC
CASSVGPRTETQYF
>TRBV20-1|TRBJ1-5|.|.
TGCAGTGCTAGTGATGGAAACAATCAGCCCCAGCATTTT
CSASDGNNQPQHF
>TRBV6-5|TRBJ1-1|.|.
TGTGCCAGCAGAGGGGACATCAAAACTTTCTTT
CASRGDIKTFF
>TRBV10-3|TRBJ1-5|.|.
TGTGCCATCAGCGATGACAGAAGGCACCAGCCCCAGCATTTT
CAISDDRRHQPQHF
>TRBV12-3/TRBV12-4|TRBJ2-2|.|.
TGTGCCAGCAGGTGGGACACCGGGGAGCTGTTTTTT
CASRWDTGELFF
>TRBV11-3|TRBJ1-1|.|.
TGTGCCAGCAGCCACGCAGCGAACACTGAAGCTTTCTTT
CASSHAANTEAFF
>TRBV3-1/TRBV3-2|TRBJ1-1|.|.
TGTGCCTCCCGGGGGGGAGGCACTGAAGCTTTCTTT
CASRGGGTEAFF
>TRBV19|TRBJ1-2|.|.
TGTGCCAGTACCGGCAGGCCTCTGTATGGCTACACCTTC
CASTGRPLYGYTF
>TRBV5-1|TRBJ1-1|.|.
TGCGCCAGCAGCACCGAGGGGAACCCAGGGACTGAAGCTTTCTTT
CASSTEGNPGTEAFF
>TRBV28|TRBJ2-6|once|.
TGTGCCACCACGGCGTGGGACTCTGGGGCCAACGTCCTGACTTTC
CATTAWDSGANVLTF
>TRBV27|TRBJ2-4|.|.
TGTGCCAGCAGCTGGGGGGGGGCCGTGGGCAAAAACATTCAGTACTTC
CASSWGGAVGKNIQYF
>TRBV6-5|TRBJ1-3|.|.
TGTGCCAGCAGTCGGACACGTAGCTCTGGAAACACCATATATTTT
CASSRTRSSGNTIYF
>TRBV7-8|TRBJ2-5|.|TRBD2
TGTGCCAGCAGCTTAGGGGCTAGCGGGGGGGTTGGAGAGACCCAGTACTTC
CASSLGASGGVGETQYF
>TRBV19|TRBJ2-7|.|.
TGTGCCAGTAGTTCGCGTGGCGGGGCCTCGATTACCGCCTACGAGCAGTACTTC
CASSSRGGASITAYEQYF
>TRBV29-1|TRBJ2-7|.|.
TGCAGCGTTACTAGGGAAAGCTCCTACGAGCAGTACTTC
CSVTRESSYEQYF
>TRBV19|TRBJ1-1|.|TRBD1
TGTGCCAGTAGTTTCCGACAGGGGGCGCAGACTGAAGCTTTCTTT
CASSFRQGAQTEAFF
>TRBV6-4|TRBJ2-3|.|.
TGTGCCAGCCGGCGCGGACGGATCCACACAGATACGCAGTATTTT
CASRRGRIHTDTQYF
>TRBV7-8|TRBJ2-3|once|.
TGTGCCAGCAGCTCACCCCGAACGGCAGGGGCGGGAGATACGCAGTATTTT
CASSSPRTAGAGDTQYF
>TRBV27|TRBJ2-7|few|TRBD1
TGTGCCAGCAGTGCTTGGACAGGCGCCTACGAGCAGTACTTC
CASSAWTGAYEQYF
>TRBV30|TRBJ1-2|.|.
TGTGCCTGGAGGGCACAGTTCCTGCTTGGCTACACCTTC
CAWRAQFLLGYTF
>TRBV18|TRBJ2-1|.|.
TGTGCCAGCTCACCACCGGTCCGGGGCTCCTACAATGAGCAGTTCTTC
CASSPPVRGSYNEQFF
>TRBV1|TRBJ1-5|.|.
TGCACCAGCAGCCAAGCTATGCGGTATAGCAATCAGCCCCAGCATTTT
CTSSQAMRYSNQPQHF
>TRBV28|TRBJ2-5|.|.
TGTGCCAGCAAGAGGCAGGGGATTGGAGAGACCCAGTACTTC
CASKRQGIGETQYF
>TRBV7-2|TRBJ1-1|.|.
TGTGCCAGCAGCTTAGTACAGGGTATGAACACTGAAGCTTTCTTT
CASSLVQGMNTEAFF
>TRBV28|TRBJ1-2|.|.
TGTGCCAGCAGTTTTGACAGGAACTATGGCTACACCTTC
CASSFDRNYGYTF
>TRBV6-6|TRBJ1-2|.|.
TGTGCCAGCAGTTTACAGAATGGCTACACCTTC
CASSLQNGYTF
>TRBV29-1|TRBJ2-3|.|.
TGCAGCGTTGAATACCCCGGCGGGACAGATACGCAGTATTTT
CSVEYPGGTDTQYF
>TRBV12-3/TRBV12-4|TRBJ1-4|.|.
TGTGCCAGCAGTTCCCCAGGTGAAAAACTGTTTTTT
CASSSPGEKLFF
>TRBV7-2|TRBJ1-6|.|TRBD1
TGTGCCAGCAGACCCGACAGGGGTACGGCGTCACCCCTCCACTTT
CASRPDRGTASPLHF
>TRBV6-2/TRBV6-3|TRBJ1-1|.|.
TGTGCCAGCAGCACTGCGGGTCCCAGGGTTATGAACACTGAAGCTTTCTTT
CASSTAGPRVMNTEAFF
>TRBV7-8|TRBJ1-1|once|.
TGTGCCAGCAGCTTAGAGGTAAACAGAGTGGGAACTGAAGCTTTCTTT
CASSLEVNRVGTEAFF
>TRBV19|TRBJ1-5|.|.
TGTGCCAGTAGTCCCGGGGCACCCTTGGCCCAGCATTTT
CASSPGAPLAQHF
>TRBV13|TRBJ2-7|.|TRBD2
TGTGCCAGCAGCCGCATAGCGGGGGGGCCCTACGAGCAGTACTTC
CASSRIAGGPYEQYF
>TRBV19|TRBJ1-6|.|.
TGTGCCAGTAGTATAGGAGGCGGTTTTAATTCACCCCTCCACTTT
CASSIGGGFNSPLHF
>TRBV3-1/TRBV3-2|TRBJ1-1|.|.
TGTGCCAGCAGCCGAGGGAGAAACACTGAAGCTTTCTTT
CASSRGRNTEAFF
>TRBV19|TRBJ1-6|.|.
TGTGCCAGTAGTATAAGCTCAACCTATAATTCACCCCTCCACTTT
CASSISSTYNSPLHF
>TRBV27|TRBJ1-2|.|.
TGTGCCAGCAGTTTATCCCGGGTCTCCTATGGCTACACCTTC
CASSLSRVSYGYTF
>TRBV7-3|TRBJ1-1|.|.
TGTGCCAGCAGCTACCAGGGGAACACTGAAGCTTTCTTT
CASSYQGNTEAFF
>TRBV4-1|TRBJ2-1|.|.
TGCGCCAGCAGCCTCGGACTGGGAAGGACCTACAATGAGCAGTTCTTC
CASSLGLGRTYNEQFF
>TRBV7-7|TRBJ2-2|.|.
TGTGCCAGCAGCTTAGATGGGGGCGGGGAGCTGTTTTTT
CASSLDGGGELFF
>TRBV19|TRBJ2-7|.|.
TGTGCCAGTAGTATAAGCGTCGGAGAGCAGTACTTC
CASSISVGEQYF
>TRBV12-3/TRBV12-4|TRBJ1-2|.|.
TGTGCCAGCGGGGCTCGCAGGGGCTATGGCTACACCTTC
CASGARRGYGYTF